One T cell receptor beta chain is described in this entry. The antigen is undetermined. The data derive from a study of T cells after yellow fever vaccination. Overall study findings and caveats: Booster sampling recovered most clones from primary vaccination (less than 97% CD4, roughly 86% CD8).

Trimming pared 0 bases from V and 4 bases from J, leaving 10 bases between. The CDR3 totals 14 residues. In germline, CDR1 is SGHRS, CDR2 YFSETQ. TCR cDNA, made by 5'RACE template switching, carried an added universal primer site and UMIs. A single record per CDR3 protein comes from TCRdb applying MiXCR to the 5' RACE reads. The sample carries about 580,000 distinct CDR3 sequences, 17% recorded once. This chain joins TRBV5-1 and TRBJ2-5; D not resolved. Here the sequenced sample was PBMCs, taken 4 to 6 days after the first yellow fever vaccination. The TCR comes from a man aged 18 to 30 who received the YFV17D yellow fever vaccine. The CDR3 DNA reads as TGCGCCAGCAGCTTGGGACACGCATCAGAGACCCAGTACTTC. Amino acids: CASSLGHASETQYF.